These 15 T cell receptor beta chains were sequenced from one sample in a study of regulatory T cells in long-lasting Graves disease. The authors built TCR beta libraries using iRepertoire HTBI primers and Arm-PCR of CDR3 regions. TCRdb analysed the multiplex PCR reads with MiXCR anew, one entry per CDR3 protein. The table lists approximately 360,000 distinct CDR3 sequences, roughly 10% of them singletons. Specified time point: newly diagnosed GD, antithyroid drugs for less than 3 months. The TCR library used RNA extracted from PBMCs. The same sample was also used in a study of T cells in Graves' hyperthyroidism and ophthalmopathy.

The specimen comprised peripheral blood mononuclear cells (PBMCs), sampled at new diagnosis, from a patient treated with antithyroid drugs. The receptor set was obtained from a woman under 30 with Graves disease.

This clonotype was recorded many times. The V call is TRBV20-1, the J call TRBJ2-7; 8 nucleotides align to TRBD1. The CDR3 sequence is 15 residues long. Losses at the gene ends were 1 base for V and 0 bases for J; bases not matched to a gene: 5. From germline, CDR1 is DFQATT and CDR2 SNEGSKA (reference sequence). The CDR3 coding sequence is TGCAGTGCTAGAGGACAGGGGTCTTCCTCCTACGAGCAGTACTTC. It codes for CSARGQGSSSYEQYF.

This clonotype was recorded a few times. The CDR3 region is CASSQDRIGRVATDTQYF. The CDR3 DNA follows: TGCGCCAGCAGCCAAGATAGGATCGGCAGGGTCGCGACAGATACGCAGTATTTT. The chain employs TRBV4-3 and TRBJ2-3, with a tentative D call TRBD1 (5 bases). Trimming shortened V by 0 bases and J by 3 bases, and 19 bases separated the two germline ends. The germline gives CDR1 LGHNA, CDR2 YSLEER. This CDR3 is built from 18 residues.

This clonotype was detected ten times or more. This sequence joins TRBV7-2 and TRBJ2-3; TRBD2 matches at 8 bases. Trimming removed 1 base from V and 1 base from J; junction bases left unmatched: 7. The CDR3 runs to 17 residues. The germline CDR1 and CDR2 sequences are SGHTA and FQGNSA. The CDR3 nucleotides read TGTGCCAGCAGCTTAGAGCCCAGCGGGGGACGCACAGATACGCAGTATTTT. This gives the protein CASSLEPSGGRTDTQYF.

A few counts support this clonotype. The CDR3 DNA is TGCAGTGCTAGTATAGACTACCCAGAGCAGTACTTC. It encodes CSASIDYPEQYF. The gene calls are TRBV20-1 and TRBJ2-7; maybe TRBD2 (5 bases). The germline V gene encodes CDR1 DFQATT and CDR2 SNEGSKA (reference sequence). Trimming cost V 3 bases and J 7 bases, with 13 bases left between them. CDR3 size: 12 residues.

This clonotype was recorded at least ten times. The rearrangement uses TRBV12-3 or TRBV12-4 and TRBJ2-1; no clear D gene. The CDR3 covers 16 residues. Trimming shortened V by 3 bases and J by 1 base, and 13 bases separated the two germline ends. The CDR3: CASSFWQARSYNEQFF. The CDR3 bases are TGTGCCAGCAGTTTCTGGCAGGCCCGTTCCTACAATGAGCAGTTCTTC.

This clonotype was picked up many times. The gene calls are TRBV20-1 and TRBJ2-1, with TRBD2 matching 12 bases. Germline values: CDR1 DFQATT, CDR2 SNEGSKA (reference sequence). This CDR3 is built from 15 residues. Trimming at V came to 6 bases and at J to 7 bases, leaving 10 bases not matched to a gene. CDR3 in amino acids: CSASRLAGGANEQFF. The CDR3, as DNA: TGCAGTGCCTCCCGCCTAGCGGGGGGGGCAAATGAGCAGTTCTTC.

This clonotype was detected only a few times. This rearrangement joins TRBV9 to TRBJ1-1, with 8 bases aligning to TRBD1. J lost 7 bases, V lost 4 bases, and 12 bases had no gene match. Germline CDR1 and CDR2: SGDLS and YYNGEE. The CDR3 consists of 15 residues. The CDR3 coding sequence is TGTGCCAGCAGCCTCTCAGGGACAGGTCCCCTTGAAGCTTTCTTT. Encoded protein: CASSLSGTGPLEAFF.

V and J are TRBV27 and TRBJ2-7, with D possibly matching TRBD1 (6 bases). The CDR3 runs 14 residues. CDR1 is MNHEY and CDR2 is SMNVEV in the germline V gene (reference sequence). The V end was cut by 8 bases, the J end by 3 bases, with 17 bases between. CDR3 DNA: TGTGCCAGCTCACCAACAGGACAGAACTACGAGCAGTACTTC. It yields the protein CASSPTGQNYEQYF.

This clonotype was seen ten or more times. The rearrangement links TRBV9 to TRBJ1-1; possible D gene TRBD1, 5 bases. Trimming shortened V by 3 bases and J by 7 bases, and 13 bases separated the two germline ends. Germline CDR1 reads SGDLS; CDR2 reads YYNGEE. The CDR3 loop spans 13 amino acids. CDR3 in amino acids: CASSERSRDEAFF. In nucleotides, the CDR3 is TGTGCCAGCAGCGAGAGGTCCAGGGATGAAGCTTTCTTT.

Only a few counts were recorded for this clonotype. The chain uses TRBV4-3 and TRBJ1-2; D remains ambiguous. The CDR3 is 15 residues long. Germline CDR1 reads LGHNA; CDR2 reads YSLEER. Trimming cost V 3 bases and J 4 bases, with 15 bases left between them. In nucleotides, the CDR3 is TGCGCCAGCAGCCAGCGTAGAACATCTTTCTATGGCTACACCTTC. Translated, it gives CASSQRRTSFYGYTF.

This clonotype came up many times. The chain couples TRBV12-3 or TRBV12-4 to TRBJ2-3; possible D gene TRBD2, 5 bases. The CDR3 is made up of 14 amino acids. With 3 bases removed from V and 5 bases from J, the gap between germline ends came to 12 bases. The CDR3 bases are TGTGCCAGCAGTTTCGGCGGGTTTTTAGATACGCAGTATTTT. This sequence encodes CASSFGGFLDTQYF.

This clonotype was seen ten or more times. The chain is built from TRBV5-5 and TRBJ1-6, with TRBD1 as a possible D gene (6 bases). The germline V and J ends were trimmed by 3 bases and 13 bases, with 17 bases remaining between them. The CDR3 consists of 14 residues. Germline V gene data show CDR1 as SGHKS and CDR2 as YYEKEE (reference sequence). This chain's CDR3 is CASSSSQTGSPLHF. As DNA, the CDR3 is TGTGCCAGCAGCTCAAGCCAAACAGGGTCCCCCCTCCACTTT. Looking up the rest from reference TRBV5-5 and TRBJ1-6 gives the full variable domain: DAGVTQSPTHLIKTRGQQVTLRCSPISGHKSVSWYQQVLGQGPQFIFQYYEKEERGRGNFPDRFSARQFPNYSSELNVNALLLGDSALYLCASSSSQTGSPLHFGNGTRLTVT.

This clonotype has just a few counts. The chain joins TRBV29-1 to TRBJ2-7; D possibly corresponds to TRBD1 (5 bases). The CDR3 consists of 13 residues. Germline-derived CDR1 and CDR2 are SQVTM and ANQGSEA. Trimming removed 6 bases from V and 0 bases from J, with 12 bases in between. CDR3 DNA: TGCAGCGTCAGGGTAACGAGCTCCTACGAGCAGTACTTC. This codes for CSVRVTSSYEQYF.

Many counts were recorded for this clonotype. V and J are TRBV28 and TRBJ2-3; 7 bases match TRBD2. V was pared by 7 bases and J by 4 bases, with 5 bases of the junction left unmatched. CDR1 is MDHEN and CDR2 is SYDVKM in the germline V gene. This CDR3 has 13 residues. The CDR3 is CASTPRGADTQYF. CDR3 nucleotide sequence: TGTGCCAGCACCCCCCGGGGGGCAGATACGCAGTATTTT.

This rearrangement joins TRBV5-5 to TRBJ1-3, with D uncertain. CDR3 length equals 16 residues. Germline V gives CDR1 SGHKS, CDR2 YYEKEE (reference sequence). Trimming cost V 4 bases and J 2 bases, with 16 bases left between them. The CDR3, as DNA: TGTGCCAGCAGCAAGGATCCTGTCGGCGCTGGAAACACCATATATTTT. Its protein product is CASSKDPVGAGNTIYF.